This is a list of T cell receptor beta chains from one sample in a study of T cells after yellow fever vaccination. Via MiXCR, TCRdb re-called the 5' RACE reads, giving one row per CDR3 protein. This table has about 85,000 distinct CDR3 sequences, roughly 13% appearing once. The starting material was CD8+ T cells not binding an NS4B(214-222) dextramer, sorted from PBMCs, obtained roughly 20 days after the first yellow fever vaccination. The receptors shown here come from a man between 18 and 35 years old who received the YFV17D yellow fever vaccine. Each CDR3 is given with its conserved first and last residue. The order of the fields is clone size, D gene, J gene, V gene, CDR3 protein. The D gene is left open where the match is weak. Rows may omit the clone size; those that give it use once, few, many or a size class.

abundance: few; d_gene: TRBD1; j_gene: TRBJ1-2; v_gene: TRBV6-6; CDR3aa: CASVGGVDGYTF
abundance: few; d_gene: TRBD1; j_gene: TRBJ1-1; v_gene: TRBV4-3; CDR3aa: CASSQDPQGEAFF
abundance: .; d_gene: TRBD1; j_gene: TRBJ2-7; v_gene: TRBV20-1; CDR3aa: CSARRTGTREQYF
abundance: .; d_gene: .; j_gene: TRBJ1-2; v_gene: TRBV7-2; CDR3aa: CASSLGDSWYGYTF
abundance: .; d_gene: .; j_gene: TRBJ2-2; v_gene: TRBV10-3; CDR3aa: CAIRPLTTGELFF
abundance: few; d_gene: TRBD2; j_gene: TRBJ2-7; v_gene: TRBV12-3/TRBV12-4; CDR3aa: CASSFGGVTYEQYF
abundance: few; d_gene: .; j_gene: TRBJ1-1; v_gene: TRBV4-1; CDR3aa: CASSQDAGVTEAFF
abundance: few; d_gene: .; j_gene: TRBJ2-7; v_gene: TRBV27; CDR3aa: CASSSGFEQYF
abundance: few; d_gene: TRBD2; j_gene: TRBJ2-1; v_gene: TRBV6-5; CDR3aa: CASSYSGAGAYNEQFF
abundance: .; d_gene: TRBD2; j_gene: TRBJ2-3; v_gene: TRBV20-1; CDR3aa: CSASLGTSGEWSTDTQYF
abundance: few; d_gene: .; j_gene: TRBJ2-2; v_gene: TRBV7-9; CDR3aa: CASSLVLPGGTGELFF
abundance: few; d_gene: .; j_gene: TRBJ2-1; v_gene: TRBV4-3; CDR3aa: CASSQGLGWGNEQFF
abundance: few; d_gene: .; j_gene: TRBJ1-1; v_gene: TRBV12-5; CDR3aa: CASGFDPAEAFF
abundance: many; d_gene: TRBD2; j_gene: TRBJ2-1; v_gene: TRBV6-5; CDR3aa: CASSLTGTSGISGNEQFF
abundance: few; d_gene: .; j_gene: TRBJ2-1; v_gene: TRBV5-1; CDR3aa: CASSSPAGNEQFF
abundance: .; d_gene: .; j_gene: TRBJ2-7; v_gene: TRBV5-6; CDR3aa: CASSLGVYEQYF
abundance: few; d_gene: .; j_gene: TRBJ1-4; v_gene: TRBV4-1; CDR3aa: CASSQSDRFYGKEKLFF
abundance: .; d_gene: TRBD2; j_gene: TRBJ2-5; v_gene: TRBV7-3; CDR3aa: CASSSSGGASETQYF
abundance: .; d_gene: .; j_gene: TRBJ1-2; v_gene: TRBV12-3/TRBV12-4; CDR3aa: CASRGAVGSNYGYTF
abundance: few; d_gene: TRBD2; j_gene: TRBJ2-5; v_gene: TRBV7-9; CDR3aa: CASSSLDSGSQYF
abundance: .; d_gene: .; j_gene: TRBJ1-2; v_gene: TRBV29-1; CDR3aa: CSVETAGSLGAF
abundance: .; d_gene: TRBD1; j_gene: TRBJ2-2; v_gene: TRBV19; CDR3aa: CASSIGTGNTGELFF
abundance: few; d_gene: .; j_gene: TRBJ2-3; v_gene: TRBV3-1; CDR3aa: CASPTGTSTDTQYF
abundance: few; d_gene: TRBD2; j_gene: TRBJ2-3; v_gene: TRBV29-1; CDR3aa: CSPIGPSGVTDTQYF
abundance: .; d_gene: TRBD2; j_gene: TRBJ2-5; v_gene: TRBV11-2; CDR3aa: CASSLSTSGESGTQYF
abundance: many; d_gene: TRBD2; j_gene: TRBJ2-1; v_gene: TRBV28; CDR3aa: CASNGGGSYNEQFF
abundance: .; d_gene: TRBD1; j_gene: TRBJ2-2; v_gene: TRBV2; CDR3aa: CASSEGQGPSTGELFF
abundance: .; d_gene: TRBD1; j_gene: TRBJ2-2; v_gene: TRBV7-9; CDR3aa: CASSLLGQGPNTGELFF
abundance: few; d_gene: TRBD2; j_gene: TRBJ2-1; v_gene: TRBV12-3/TRBV12-4; CDR3aa: CASRARGLASINEQFF
abundance: few; d_gene: .; j_gene: TRBJ2-6; v_gene: TRBV28; CDR3aa: CASSLRGSGANVLTF
abundance: few; d_gene: .; j_gene: TRBJ2-7; v_gene: TRBV2; CDR3aa: CASSEGNSYEQYF
abundance: few; d_gene: .; j_gene: TRBJ2-3; v_gene: TRBV4-1; CDR3aa: CASSLEPGNTDTQYF
abundance: few; d_gene: TRBD1; j_gene: TRBJ2-5; v_gene: TRBV20-1; CDR3aa: CSASTGTAYQETQYF
abundance: .; d_gene: TRBD1; j_gene: TRBJ2-3; v_gene: TRBV7-6; CDR3aa: CASSSHRRTGEIDTQYF
abundance: .; d_gene: TRBD2; j_gene: TRBJ2-2; v_gene: TRBV7-3; CDR3aa: CASSFSGGANTGELFF
abundance: .; d_gene: .; j_gene: TRBJ2-1; v_gene: TRBV5-1; CDR3aa: CASRHTDFLQFF
abundance: few; d_gene: TRBD1; j_gene: TRBJ2-4; v_gene: TRBV27; CDR3aa: CASSFRQGLIQYF
abundance: many; d_gene: TRBD1; j_gene: TRBJ2-1; v_gene: TRBV20-1; CDR3aa: CSAINRGVQFF
abundance: few; d_gene: .; j_gene: TRBJ1-2; v_gene: TRBV20-1; CDR3aa: CSARVPGYGYTF
abundance: few; d_gene: TRBD1; j_gene: TRBJ1-6; v_gene: TRBV7-9; CDR3aa: CASSPGQGESPLHF
abundance: .; d_gene: .; j_gene: TRBJ2-7; v_gene: TRBV14; CDR3aa: CASSQAPSEQYF
abundance: few; d_gene: .; j_gene: TRBJ2-7; v_gene: TRBV27; CDR3aa: CASLSLGGAVVEQYF
abundance: many; d_gene: .; j_gene: TRBJ1-5; v_gene: TRBV9; CDR3aa: CASSVTAGRNQPQHF
abundance: many; d_gene: .; j_gene: TRBJ2-3; v_gene: TRBV5-6; CDR3aa: CASSLLADTQYF
abundance: many; d_gene: TRBD1; j_gene: TRBJ2-1; v_gene: TRBV29-1; CDR3aa: CSVEGKTGPYNEQFF
abundance: .; d_gene: TRBD1; j_gene: TRBJ2-7; v_gene: TRBV13; CDR3aa: CASSLRGRTGYSYEQYF
abundance: many; d_gene: .; j_gene: TRBJ2-7; v_gene: TRBV10-3; CDR3aa: CAISPGTGHPYEQYF
abundance: .; d_gene: TRBD1; j_gene: TRBJ2-3; v_gene: TRBV20-1; CDR3aa: CSARDGKGTGDQDTQYF